The 19 T cell receptor beta chains below come from one sample, sequenced in a study of cytomegalovirus exposure and HLA in healthy donors. The PCR was carried out with 60 Vbeta primers and 13 Jbeta primers. The method was immunoSEQ multiplex PCR; TCRdb's version includes in-frame clones alone and lacks a portion of them. The sample has roughly 150,000 clones; roughly 80% are singletons. Sequencing used PBMCs. All receptors come from a man under 40 in good health and CMV-seronegative.

The chain recombines TRBV30 with TRBJ1-5; 9 bases fit TRBD1. CDR1 is GTSNPN and CDR2 is SVGIG in the germline V gene (reference sequence). J gave up 3 bases and V 8 bases, and 14 bases lay outside the gene matches. CDR3 length: 16 amino acids. The CDR3, as DNA: TGTGCCCTAACCCAATTTGGGACAGGGAACAATCAGCCCCAGCATTTT. Amino acids: CALTQFGTGNNQPQHF. The full variable domain, its missing parts supplied by reference TRBV30 and TRBJ1-5, is SQTIHQWPATLVQPVGSPLSLECTVEGTSNPNLYWYRQAAGRGLQLLFYSVGIGQISSEVPQNLSASRPQDRQFILSSKKLLLSDSGFYLCALTQFGTGNNQPQHFGDGTRLSIL.

This chain connects TRBV9 to TRBJ2-7; 9 bases agree with TRBD1. CDR3 size: 14 residues. Looked up from germline, CDR1 is SGDLS and CDR2 is YYNGEE. The trim removed 3 bases at V and 5 bases at J, leaving 6 bases unmatched. In DNA form, the CDR3 reads TGTGCCAGCAGCGCCCGGGACAGGGCCCACGAGCAGTACTTC. Translating it yields CASSARDRAHEQYF.

This chain links TRBV4-3 with TRBJ1-2; perhaps TRBD1 as D (5 bases). The length of the CDR3 is 18 residues. Germline values: CDR1 LGHNA, CDR2 YSLEER. The V and J ends lost 0 bases and 2 bases respectively, with 19 bases between them. Here the CDR3 reads CASSQDQAGGLYNYGYTF. In DNA form, the CDR3 reads TGCGCCAGCAGCCAAGATCAGGCGGGGGGACTGTACAACTATGGCTACACCTTC.

The chain couples TRBV28 to TRBJ2-1; 8 bases fit TRBD1. Germline values: CDR1 MDHEN, CDR2 SYDVKM. Germline trimming cut 2 bases from V and 4 bases from J; bases unmatched to any gene: 7. CDR3 size: 16 residues. The CDR3 protein is CASSLEGTGTYNEQFF. The CDR3 nucleotides are TGTGCCAGCAGTTTAGAGGGGACAGGCACTTACAATGAGCAGTTCTTC. Based on the CDR3 plus reference TRBV28 and TRBJ2-1, the full variable domain is DVKVTQSSRYLVKRTGEKVFLECVQDMDHENMFWYRQDPGLGLRLIYFSYDVKMKEKGDIPEGYSVSREKKERFSLILESASTNQTSMYLCASSLEGTGTYNEQFFGPGTRLTVL.

This clone has a single count. The chain carries TRBV10-3 and TRBJ2-7; D gene unclear. This CDR3 is 14 amino acids long. The V end lost 0 bases, the J end lost 0 bases, and 6 bases lay between the germline ends. CDR1 ENHRY and CDR2 SYGVKD come from the germline V gene. In DNA, the CDR3 is TGTGCCATCAGTGAGTCTCCGAGCTCCTACGAGCAGTACTTC. Its translation: CAISESPSSYEQYF.

This sequence joins TRBV30 and TRBJ2-3; 12 bases are shared with TRBD2. The CDR3 spans 15 residues. Germline V gene data show CDR1 as GTSNPN and CDR2 as SVGIG (reference sequence). V lost 1 base to trimming and J lost 6 bases; unmatched junction nucleotides: 5. The CDR3 loop reads CAWSGTSGVRDTQYF. The CDR3 DNA is TGTGCCTGGAGTGGGACTAGCGGGGTTCGGGATACGCAGTATTTT.

The rearrangement uses TRBV2 and TRBJ1-1, with D tentatively TRBD1 (5 bases). V was clipped by 9 bases and J by 7 bases, with 21 bases between them. From germline, CDR1 is SNHLY and CDR2 FYNNEI. The CDR3 extends over 14 amino acids. The CDR3, as DNA: TGTGCCAGTAGGACCGACACAGGAAGTGATGAAGCTTTCTTT. This gives the protein CASRTDTGSDEAFF.

This clone was found a few times. The junction departs from the called germline gene at one end, perhaps through a read error. In DNA form, the CDR3 reads TGTGCCAGCAGCTCGGACAGGACGAAGACCGGGGAGCTGTTTTTT. This encodes CASSSDRTKTGELFF. V is TRBV13 and J is TRBJ2-2, with TRBD1 identical over 7 bases. CDR1 is PRHDT and CDR2 is FYEKMQ in the germline V gene (reference sequence). CDR3 length equals 15 residues.

This chain links TRBV7-9 with TRBJ2-2; TRBD2 might be the D (6 bases). Between the trimmed V and J ends, which lost 0 bases and 6 bases, there was a span of 17 bases. The CDR3 loop spans 17 amino acids. Germline V gene lookup returns CDR1 SEHNR and CDR2 FQNEAQ (reference sequence). CDR3 amino acids: CASSLAKSGTYPGELFF. The CDR3 DNA is TGTGCCAGCAGCTTAGCAAAGTCAGGGACTTACCCCGGGGAGCTGTTTTTT.

This clone was observed once. This chain's CDR3 is CASSFKPGLATHEQFF. In DNA form, the CDR3 reads TGTGCCAGCAGCTTCAAGCCGGGACTAGCGACCCATGAGCAGTTCTTC. The chain combines TRBV7-9 with TRBJ2-1, with TRBD2 matching 10 bases. V shed 3 bases and J 8 bases; nucleotides not matched to a gene: 10. The CDR3 runs 16 residues. In germline, CDR1 is SEHNR, CDR2 FQNEAQ (reference sequence).

The rearrangement links TRBV19 to TRBJ1-1, with D maybe TRBD1 (5 bases). Germline lookup yields CDR1 LNHDA and CDR2 SQIVND (reference sequence). With 7 bases removed from V and 2 bases from J, the gap between germline ends came to 17 bases. The CDR3 is 15 amino acids. The CDR3 DNA reads TGTGCCAGTACTAACCGCCGGCAGGGCAACACTGAAGCTTTCTTT. Its translation is CASTNRRQGNTEAFF. The whole variable domain, remainder taken from reference TRBV19 and TRBJ1-1, is DGGITQSPKYLFRKEGQNVTLSCEQNLNHDAMYWYRQDPGQGLRLIYYSQIVNDFQKGDIAEGYSVSREKKESFPLTVTSAQKNPTAFYLCASTNRRQGNTEAFFGQGTRLTVV.

The rearrangement joins TRBV18 to TRBJ2-7; 12 bases fit TRBD2. This CDR3 comprises 15 residues. Germline lookup yields CDR1 KGHSH and CDR2 LQKENI. Germline trimming cut 6 bases from V and 0 bases from J; bases unmatched to any gene: 3. The CDR3 sequence: CASSGTSGPSYEQYF. The DNA of the CDR3 is TGTGCCAGCTCCGGGACTAGCGGGCCCTCCTACGAGCAGTACTTC.

This clone was seen a handful of times. The CDR3 protein is CAISPPLLGGMNTYEQYF. In nucleotides, the CDR3 is TGTGCCATCAGTCCCCCCCTGTTAGGCGGGATGAACACCTACGAGCAGTACTTC. The gene calls are TRBV10-3 and TRBJ2-7, with D tentatively TRBD2 (6 bases). This CDR3 has 18 residues. The germline V and J ends were trimmed by 5 bases and 2 bases, with 25 bases remaining between them. The V gene's germline CDR1 is ENHRY and CDR2 SYGVKD.

V usage is TRBV7-9 and J usage is TRBJ2-2; TRBD1 agrees at 7 bases. This CDR3 region has 16 residues. Germline V gene data show CDR1 as SEHNR and CDR2 as FQNEAQ (reference sequence). V trimming: 4 bases; J trimming: 3 bases; junction bases outside the gene matches: 8. The CDR3 reads CASSYSVGQDTGELFF. The CDR3 region has the DNA TGTGCCAGCAGCTATAGCGTAGGACAGGACACCGGGGAGCTGTTTTTT.

The chain carries TRBV15 and TRBJ1-2; a weak D match, TRBD1 (6 bases). This CDR3 is built from 14 residues. Germline V CDR1 and CDR2: LNHNV, YYDKDF (reference sequence). Trimming pared 0 bases from V and 5 bases from J, leaving 10 bases between. The CDR3 reads CATSRELTGYGYTF. In DNA form, the CDR3 reads TGTGCCACCAGCAGAGAGCTTACAGGGTATGGCTACACCTTC.

The rearrangement links TRBV15 to TRBJ1-3; TRBD1 might be the D (6 bases). The germline V gene has CDR1 LNHNV and CDR2 YYDKDF (reference sequence). With 0 bases removed from V and 3 bases from J, the gap between germline ends came to 12 bases. This CDR3 has 16 amino acids. DNA for the CDR3: TGTGCCACCAGCAGAGATCCGGGCAGGGGTGGAAACACCATATATTTT. It yields the protein CATSRDPGRGGNTIYF.

This sequence joins TRBV6-5 and TRBJ2-1; 13 positions match TRBD2. The V and J ends lost 6 bases and 7 bases, in that order; junction bases with no gene match: 3. Germline V CDR1 and CDR2: MNHEY, SVGAGI. This CDR3 is 14 amino acids long. CDR3: CASSGTSGTNEQFF. DNA for the CDR3: TGTGCCAGCAGCGGGACTAGCGGGACGAATGAGCAGTTCTTC.

This chain uses TRBV5-1 with TRBJ1-4, with TRBD1 as a possible D gene (5 bases). The germline V gene encodes CDR1 SGHRS and CDR2 YFSETQ. The CDR3 covers 14 residues. V lost 4 bases and J 5 bases, leaving 12 bases between the germline ends. CDR3 DNA sequence: TGCGCCAGCAGCCCCGACAGTTTCAATGAAAAACTGTTTTTT. Encoded protein: CASSPDSFNEKLFF.

This chain links TRBV9 with TRBJ1-4; D remains unclear. Trimming removed 4 bases from V and 5 bases from J, with 12 bases in between. Per germline, CDR1 SGDLS and CDR2 YYNGEE. The CDR3 is made up of 14 amino acids. The CDR3 DNA is TGTGCCAGCAGCTTAGAAGCAAGAAATGAAAAACTGTTTTTT. It translates to CASSLEARNEKLFF.